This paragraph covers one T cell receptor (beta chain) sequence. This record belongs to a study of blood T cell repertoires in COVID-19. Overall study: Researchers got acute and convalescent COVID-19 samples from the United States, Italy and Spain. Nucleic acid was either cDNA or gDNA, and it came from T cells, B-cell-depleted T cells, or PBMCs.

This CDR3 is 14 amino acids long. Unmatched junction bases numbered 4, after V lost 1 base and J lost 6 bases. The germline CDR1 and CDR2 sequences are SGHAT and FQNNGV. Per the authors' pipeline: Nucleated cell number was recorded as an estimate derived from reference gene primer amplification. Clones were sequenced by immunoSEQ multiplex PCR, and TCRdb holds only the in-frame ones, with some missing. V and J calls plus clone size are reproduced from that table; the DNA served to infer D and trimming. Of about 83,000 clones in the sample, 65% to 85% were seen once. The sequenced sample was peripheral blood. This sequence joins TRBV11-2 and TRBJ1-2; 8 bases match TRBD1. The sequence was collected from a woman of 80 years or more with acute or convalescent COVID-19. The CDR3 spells CASSLGQGYHGYTF. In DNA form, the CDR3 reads TGTGCCAGCAGCTTAGGACAGGGGTACCATGGCTACACCTTC.